Listed here are 13 T cell receptor beta chains from one sample, sequenced in a study of graft-versus-host responses after intestinal transplantation. Measured with immunoSEQ multiplex PCR; TCRdb has only the in-frame clones, and not every one. The sample shows fewer than 95,000 clones, approximately 92% of them seen only once. Antigen specificity for these receptors is unknown. Sequences were derived from unstimulated CD8+ T cells sorted from spleen or lymph node cells, sampled before intestinal transplant. Source of these receptors: a human donor who received an intestinal transplant.

The chain has TRBV11-3 and TRBJ2-7; 8 bases are a match to TRBD2. CDR3 length: 15 amino acids. The ends lost 5 bases at V and 5 bases at J; junction bases unmatched: 11. Germline-derived CDR1 and CDR2 are SGHNT and YENEEA. For the CDR3, the DNA is TGTGCCAGCAGCGGAACCATGCGGGGGGTAAACGAGCAGTACTTC. Translating gives CASSGTMRGVNEQYF.

Only one count was recorded for this clone. The J gene is TRBJ2-3, the V gene TRBV25-1; perhaps TRBD2 as D (6 bases). Trimming removed 3 bases at V and 0 bases at J, with 13 bases between. This CDR3 has 16 residues. Germline V gene data show CDR1 as MGHDK and CDR2 as SYGVNS. The CDR3 DNA sequence: TGTGCCAGCAGTGACTGGGGGGTCCGTAGCACAGATACGCAGTATTTT. Its translation: CASSDWGVRSTDTQYF.

The genes are TRBV29-1 and TRBJ2-2; TRBD2 matches at 9 bases. The CDR3 spans 15 residues. Germline V CDR1 and CDR2: SQVTM, ANQGSEA. After removal of 4 bases from V and 6 bases from J, the junction contained 9 bases not matched to a gene. Written as DNA, the CDR3 is TGCAGCGTTGTGGTTAGCGGGAGTAGGGCCGGGGAGCTGTTTTTT. This encodes CSVVVSGSRAGELFF.

The chain has TRBV5-6 and TRBJ2-1; D perhaps matches TRBD2 (6 bases). V dropped 4 bases and J dropped 2 bases, with 13 bases sitting between them. This CDR3 contains 15 residues. Germline V gives CDR1 SGHDT, CDR2 YYEEEE. The CDR3 sequence: CASSGGVIPYNEQFF. The CDR3 DNA reads as TGTGCCAGCAGCGGCGGGGTTATCCCCTACAATGAGCAGTTCTTC.

V and J are TRBV5-6 and TRBJ1-2, with D perhaps TRBD1 (5 bases). The CDR3 covers 13 residues. Germline-derived CDR1 and CDR2 are SGHDT and YYEEEE. V was cut by 0 bases and J by 4 bases, with 7 bases left in between. The CDR3 coding sequence is TGTGCCAGCAGCTTGGGGGGGGGCTATGGCTACACCTTC. Its protein product is CASSLGGGYGYTF.

This chain connects TRBV11-2 to TRBJ1-2; D is perhaps TRBD1 (5 bases). The CDR3 is 14 residues long. Germline CDR1 SGHAT, CDR2 FQNNGV. Between the trimmed V and J ends, which lost 5 bases and 0 bases, there was a span of 10 bases. CDR3 coding DNA: TGTGCCAGCAGCCAAGACAGAGCTAACTATGGCTACACCTTC. Translation: CASSQDRANYGYTF.

This chain connects TRBV4-1 to TRBJ2-1; D is perhaps TRBD2 (6 bases). Trimming cost V 2 bases and J 8 bases, with 13 bases left between them. The CDR3 consists of 14 residues. The germline gives CDR1 MGHRA, CDR2 YSYEKL. This CDR3 is CASSQPWGEHEQFF. As DNA, the CDR3 is TGCGCCAGCAGCCAACCTTGGGGGGAACATGAGCAGTTCTTC.

J is TRBJ2-5 and V is TRBV9, with 11 bases identical to TRBD2. Per the germline V gene, CDR1 is SGDLS and CDR2 is YYNGEE. Losses at the gene ends were 1 base for V and 5 bases for J; bases not matched to a gene: 7. This CDR3 comprises 16 residues. In nucleotides, the CDR3 is TGTGCCAGCAGCGTATTTGCTAGCGGGAGGTGGGAGACCCAGTACTTC. This encodes CASSVFASGRWETQYF.

The chain uses TRBV19 and TRBJ2-7; D is undetermined. V was cut by 3 bases and J by 2 bases, with 8 bases left in between. CDR3 length equals 13 residues. Germline CDR1 reads LNHDA; CDR2 reads SQIVND (reference sequence). The CDR3 DNA is TGTGCCAGTAGTATGGGCACCACCTACGAGCAGTACTTC. As protein: CASSMGTTYEQYF.

This chain joins TRBV30 and TRBJ2-1, with 8 bases matching TRBD2. Germline V lookup: CDR1 GTSNPN, CDR2 SVGIG (reference sequence). Trimming at V came to 0 bases and at J to 7 bases, leaving 11 bases not matched to a gene. The CDR3 is made up of 16 amino acids. The CDR3 region is CAWSVLTGGAPNEQFF. The DNA of the CDR3 is TGTGCCTGGAGTGTATTAACGGGGGGGGCCCCGAATGAGCAGTTCTTC.

The chain carries TRBV5-4 and TRBJ2-6, with D perhaps matching TRBD2 (5 bases). With 2 bases removed from V and 2 bases from J, the gap between germline ends came to 11 bases. Germline V gene sequence: CDR1 SGHNT, CDR2 YYREEE (reference sequence). CDR3 length: 16 residues. The CDR3 sequence is CASSFEMGAGANVLTF. The CDR3 nucleotides read TGTGCCAGCAGCTTTGAAATGGGAGCTGGGGCCAACGTCCTGACTTTC.

The chain has TRBV5-1 and TRBJ1-4; 7 positions match TRBD1. V lost 3 bases to trimming and J lost 8 bases; unmatched junction nucleotides: 19. Germline V CDR1 and CDR2: SGHRS, YFSETQ. The CDR3 sequence is 18 residues long. Here the CDR3 reads CASSYTPEGRQGEEKLFF. The CDR3 DNA reads TGCGCCAGCAGCTACACCCCAGAAGGGAGACAGGGTGAGGAAAAACTGTTTTTT. Variable domain in full (rest from reference TRBV5-1 and TRBJ1-4): KAGVTQTPRYLIKTRGQQVTLSCSPISGHRSVSWYQQTPGQGLQFLFEYFSETQRNKGNFPGRFSGRQFSNSRSEMNVSTLELGDSALYLCASSYTPEGRQGEEKLFFGSGTQLSVL.

V is TRBV7-2 and J is TRBJ1-1; D remains unclear. V was cut by 3 bases and J by 2 bases, with 7 bases left in between. Germline assignment: CDR1 SGHTA and CDR2 FQGNSA. This CDR3 region has 13 residues. CDR3 region: CASSLFPNTEAFF. Here the CDR3 DNA reads TGTGCCAGCAGCTTGTTCCCAAACACTGAAGCTTTCTTT.